This T cell receptor (beta chain) was captured by sequencing in a study of T cell repertoires in cytomegalovirus infection. The wider study: Selected CMV epitopes included recently identified HLA-C-restricted ones as well as well-studied HLA-B-restricted ones. An indication of both CMV infection and matching HLA type came from public TCR beta signatures. Overall study findings and caveats: Dominating the ex vivo response were HLA-C-restricted CMV-specific TCR beta clonotypes. Carriers of CMV plus the relevant HLA were identified by cumulative public TCR beta family frequency.

The V and J ends lost 5 bases and 6 bases, in that order; junction bases with no gene match: 8. Germline V gene data show CDR1 as MNHNS and CDR2 as SASEGT. This CDR3 comprises 15 residues. One entry per CDR3 protein results from TCRdb running MiXCR on the reads. The sample has about 900,000 distinct CDR3 sequences; roughly 30% are singletons. A word on this clonotype: Its antigen is undetermined.

The rearrangement links TRBV6-1 to TRBJ2-2; 8 bases fit TRBD1. The receptor was isolated from a human donor in good health (CMV status not recorded). Some clones in this sample may be carry-over from other donors' samples. Sequencing was performed on cultured CD8+ T cells from PBMCs, taken from culture after CMV antigen stimulation. The CDR3 is CASSPWTGKPGELFF. The DNA of the CDR3 is TGTGCCAGCAGTCCTTGGACAGGGAAGCCCGGGGAGCTGTTTTTT.